A single T cell receptor beta chain is shown here with its context. Its antigen is currently unknown. The data stem from a study of T cells in Graves' hyperthyroidism and ophthalmopathy. Study outcomes and limitations: Peripheral blood also featured most of the thyroid clonotypes expanded above 0.001.

V was pared by 2 bases and J by 8 bases, with 12 bases between. The CDR3 is made up of 13 amino acids. Germline CDR1 and CDR2: SEHNR and FQNEAQ (reference sequence). RNA transcripts served as the template for amplifying TCR beta CDR3 regions. HTBI primers were the set used in a first-round RT-PCR of the TCR CDR3. Via MiXCR, TCRdb re-called the multiplex PCR reads, giving one row per CDR3 protein. There are roughly 500,000 distinct CDR3 sequences in the sample; more than 45% occur only once, and around 19% lies in the top ten. The gene calls are TRBV7-9 and TRBJ1-1; D is perhaps TRBD1 (5 bases). Sequenced input: peripheral blood or thyroid tissue (not recorded which). The clonotype comes from an adult woman with Graves' disease, either hyperthyroidism or ophthalmopathy (not recorded which). The CDR3 loop is CASSLSGAAEAFF. CDR3 DNA sequence: TGTGCCAGCAGCTTATCCGGGGCAGCCGAAGCTTTCTTT.